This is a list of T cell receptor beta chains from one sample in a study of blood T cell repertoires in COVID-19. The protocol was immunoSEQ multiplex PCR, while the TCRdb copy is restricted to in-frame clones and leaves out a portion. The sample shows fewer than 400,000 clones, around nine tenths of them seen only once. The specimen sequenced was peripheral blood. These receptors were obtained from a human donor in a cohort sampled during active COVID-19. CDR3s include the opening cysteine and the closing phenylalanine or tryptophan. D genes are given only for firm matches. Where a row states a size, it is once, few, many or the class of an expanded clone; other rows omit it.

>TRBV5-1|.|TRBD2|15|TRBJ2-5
CASSLGTRGRETQYF
TGCGCCAGCAGCCTAGGGACCCGCGGGAGGGAGACCCAGTACTTC
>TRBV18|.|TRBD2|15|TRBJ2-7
CASSPFGTSVDEQYF
TGTGCCAGCTCACCATTCGGGACTAGCGTAGACGAGCAGTACTTC
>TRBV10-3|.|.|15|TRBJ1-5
CAISDLDRGGQPQHF
TGTGCCATCAGTGACTTGGATAGGGGTGGGCAGCCCCAGCATTTT
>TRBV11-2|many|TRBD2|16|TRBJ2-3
CASGTVGTSPTDTQYF
TGTGCCAGCGGAACCGTCGGGACTAGCCCCACAGATACGCAGTATTTT
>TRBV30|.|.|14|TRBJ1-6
CAWSIRGYNSPLHF
TGTGCCTGGAGTATAAGGGGCTATAATTCACCCCTCCACTTT
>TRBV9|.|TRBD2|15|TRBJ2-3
CASSLEAGVQDTQYF
TGTGCCAGCAGCCTAGAAGCGGGGGTTCAAGATACGCAGTATTTT
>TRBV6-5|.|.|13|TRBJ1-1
CASRQGRYTEAFF
TGTGCCAGCAGACAGGGTCGATACACTGAAGCTTTCTTT
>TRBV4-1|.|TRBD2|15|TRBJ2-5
CASSQSGLAGETQYF
TGCGCCAGCAGCCAATCCGGACTAGCGGGAGAGACCCAGTACTTC
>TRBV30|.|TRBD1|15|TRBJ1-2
CAWSGDRRSWGGYTF
TGTGCCTGGAGTGGGGACAGGAGGTCATGGGGTGGCTACACCTTC
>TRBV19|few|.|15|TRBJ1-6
CASSTFRTVNSPLHF
TGTGCCAGTAGTACCTTCCGGACAGTAAATTCACCCCTCCACTTT
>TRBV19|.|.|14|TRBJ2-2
CASSTETNTGELFF
TGTGCCAGTAGCACAGAGACGAACACCGGGGAGCTGTTTTTT
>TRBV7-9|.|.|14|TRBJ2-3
CASSLGAPTDTQYF
TGTGCCAGCAGCTTAGGGGCCCCCACAGATACGCAGTATTTT
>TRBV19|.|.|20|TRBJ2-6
CASSIDLFRLASSGANVLTF
TGTGCCAGTAGTATAGATCTTTTTCGACTCGCGAGCTCTGGGGCCAACGTCCTGACTTTC
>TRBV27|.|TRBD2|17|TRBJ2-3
CASSYTISGGQEDTQYF
TGTGCCAGCAGTTACACGATTAGCGGGGGGCAGGAAGATACGCAGTATTTT
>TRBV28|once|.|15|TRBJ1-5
CASSSPTPDGQPQHF
TGTGCCAGCAGTTCTCCGACTCCGGATGGGCAGCCCCAGCATTTT
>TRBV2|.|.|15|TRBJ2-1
CASRADYSSYNEQFF
TGTGCCAGCAGGGCGGACTACTCCTCCTACAATGAGCAGTTCTTC
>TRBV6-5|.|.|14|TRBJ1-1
CASSRRGENTEAFF
TGTGCCAGCAGTAGGAGAGGTGAGAACACTGAAGCTTTCTTT
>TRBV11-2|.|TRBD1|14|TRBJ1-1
CASSLQGADTEAFF
TGTGCCAGCAGCCTACAGGGGGCCGACACTGAAGCTTTCTTT
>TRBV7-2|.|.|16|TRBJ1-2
CASSPIRTVSNYGYTF
TGTGCCAGCAGCCCTATCCGGACAGTTTCAAACTATGGCTACACCTTC
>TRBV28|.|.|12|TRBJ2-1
CASSPPGDGSFF
TGTGCCAGCAGCCCCCCCGGAGACGGATCGTTCTTC
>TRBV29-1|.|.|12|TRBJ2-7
CSVRGATYEQYF
TGCAGCGTTCGGGGGGCCACCTACGAGCAGTACTTC
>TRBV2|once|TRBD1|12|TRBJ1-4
CASSPNRQGAFF
TGTGCCAGCAGTCCCAACAGACAGGGTGCGTTTTTT
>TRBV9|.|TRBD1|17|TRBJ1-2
CASSVLPAVPGGWGYTF
TGTGCCAGCAGCGTACTCCCGGCTGTGCCAGGGGGCTGGGGCTACACCTTC
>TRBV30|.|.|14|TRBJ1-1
CAWSAVTRNTEAFF
TGTGCCTGGAGTGCCGTTACAAGGAACACTGAAGCTTTCTTT
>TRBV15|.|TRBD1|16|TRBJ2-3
CATSRGQTGATDTQYF
TGTGCCACCAGCAGAGGCCAGACAGGGGCCACAGATACGCAGTATTTT
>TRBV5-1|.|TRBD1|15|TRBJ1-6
CASSWGQGLGSPLHF
TGCGCCAGCAGCTGGGGACAGGGGTTGGGGTCACCCCTCCACTTT
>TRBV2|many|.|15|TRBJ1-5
CASSRQAFSNQPQHF
TGTGCCAGCAGTCGACAGGCCTTTAGCAATCAGCCCCAGCATTTT
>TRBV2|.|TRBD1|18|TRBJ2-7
CASITPPGTGRKNYEQYF
TGTGCCAGCATCACGCCGCCGGGGACAGGGAGAAAGAACTACGAGCAGTACTTC
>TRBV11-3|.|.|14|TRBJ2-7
CASSVTGHDYEQYF
TGTGCCAGCAGCGTGACGGGACACGATTACGAGCAGTACTTC
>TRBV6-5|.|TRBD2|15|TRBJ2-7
CASRPGLAETYEQYF
TGTGCCAGCAGACCTGGACTAGCGGAAACATACGAGCAGTACTTC
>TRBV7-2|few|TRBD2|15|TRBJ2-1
CASSILAGGPHEQFF
TGTGCCAGCAGTATACTAGCGGGGGGCCCGCATGAGCAGTTCTTC
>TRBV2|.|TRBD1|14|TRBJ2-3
CAGKDRGGTDTQYF
TGTGCCGGCAAAGACAGGGGCGGCACAGATACGCAGTATTTT
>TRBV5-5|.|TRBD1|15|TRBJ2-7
CASSLTGGSSYEQYF
TGTGCCAGCAGCCTTACAGGGGGGAGCTCCTACGAGCAGTACTTC
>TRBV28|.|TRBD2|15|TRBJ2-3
CASIGLAGGTDTQYF
TGTGCCAGCATCGGACTAGCGGGGGGCACAGATACGCAGTATTTT
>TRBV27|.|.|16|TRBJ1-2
CASSLRWPTRGYGYTF
TGTGCCAGCAGCCTAAGGTGGCCGACCAGAGGCTATGGCTACACCTTC
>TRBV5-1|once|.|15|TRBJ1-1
CASSLGQGLNTEAFF
TGCGCCAGCAGCTTGGGGCAGGGCTTGAACACTGAAGCTTTCTTT
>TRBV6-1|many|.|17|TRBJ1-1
CASSDIRGTHLNTEAFF
TGTGCCAGCAGTGACATCCGGGGGACCCACCTGAACACTGAAGCTTTCTTT
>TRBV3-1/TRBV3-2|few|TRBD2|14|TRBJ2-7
CASSRRGSSYEQYF
TGTGCCAGCAGCCGACGCGGGAGTAGCTACGAGCAGTACTTC
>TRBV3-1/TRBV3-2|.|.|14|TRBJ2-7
CASSQRVARGEQYF
TGTGCCAGCAGCCAACGGGTAGCGAGAGGGGAGCAGTACTTC
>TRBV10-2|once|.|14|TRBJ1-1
CASKPRAPNTEAFF
TGCGCCAGCAAGCCCAGGGCTCCGAACACTGAAGCTTTCTTT
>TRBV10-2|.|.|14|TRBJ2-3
CASSQGQRTDTQYF
TGCGCCAGCAGTCAGGGACAACGCACAGATACGCAGTATTTT
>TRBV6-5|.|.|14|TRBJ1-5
CASGSGVYNQPQHF
TGTGCCAGCGGCTCCGGGGTTTACAATCAGCCCCAGCATTTT
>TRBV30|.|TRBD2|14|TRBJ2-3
CAWSTGGGTDTQYF
TGTGCCTGGAGTACGGGAGGGGGCACAGATACGCAGTATTTT
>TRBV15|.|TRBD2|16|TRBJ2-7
CATSRFPGLANYEQYF
TGTGCCACCAGCAGGTTCCCGGGACTAGCGAATTACGAGCAGTACTTC
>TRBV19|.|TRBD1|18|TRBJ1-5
CASSRRDRGWDSNQPQHF
TGTGCCAGTAGTAGAAGAGACAGGGGTTGGGATAGCAATCAGCCCCAGCATTTT